The clone carrying this T cell receptor (beta chain) was seen once. Its antigen is unknown. Time point specified: persistent/refractory GD, antithyroid drugs over 5 years with positive TRAb. Making the TCR library involved RNA that had been extracted from PBMCs. A peripheral blood sample, 8.5 to 9 milliliters in volume, was drawn into EDTA tubes. This sample stems from a study of regulatory T cells in long-lasting Graves disease. The overall study: Treatment with antithyroid drugs for over 5 years, together with positive TSH receptor antibodies, meant persistent Graves' disease. Study observations and caveats: A reduction in accuracy may have resulted from the small sample size. Sharing of public clonotypes was greater in persistent patients (about 2,500) than in new patients (roughly 970).

iRepertoire HTBI primers and Arm-PCR of CDR3 regions built TCR beta libraries. TCRdb reprocessed the multiplex PCR reads via MiXCR and lists one record per CDR3 protein. The repertoire holds some 340,000 distinct CDR3 sequences, roughly 24% seen once, with around 30% in the top ten. Trimming removed 8 bases from V and 2 bases from J, with 12 bases in between. The germline gives CDR1 ENHRY, CDR2 SYGVKD. The CDR3 has 13 residues. V and J are TRBV10-3 and TRBJ1-1; unclear D gene. Sequenced material: peripheral blood mononuclear cells (PBMCs), taken when the disease was refractory, from a patient treated with antithyroid drugs. The sequence came from a middle-aged woman with Graves disease. The CDR3 sequence is CAIGQIFNTEAFF. The CDR3 bases are TGTGCCATCGGTCAAATATTCAACACTGAAGCTTTCTTT.